The present TCR beta chain was sequenced within a study of T-cell memory formation after mild COVID-19 (dated by TCRdb to the early 2020s). About the full investigation: TCR sequence clusters from the two donors were largely donor specific. T-cell clones expanding and contracting after mild COVID-19 in two donors were tracked by longitudinal TCRalpha and TCRbeta repertoire sequencing. Two young, previously healthy adult volunteers made up the cohort, one male and one female. Study-level results and caveats: Contracting CD4+ clones were found mainly in CM and EM memory subsets, while CD8+ clones were enriched in EMRA. SARS-CoV-2 specificity of the second-wave clones peaking on day 37 was not confirmed. The study covered only a couple of mild cases, and larger cohorts including severe cases with pre-infection samples were considered necessary. Some responding clones were found in pre-infection memory, which suggests that pre-existing cross-reactive memory T cells took part in the SARS-CoV-2 response. Clones that contracted from day 15 to 85 showed balanced CD4/CD8 phenotypes, whereas a second wave of clones that expanded from day 15 to 37 leaned towards CD4+.

Ficoll-Paque density gradient centrifugation was the method used to isolate PBMCs. TCRdb shows the sequencer as Illumina NovaSeq 6000. Using 5'RACE with constant-segment primers, TCRalpha and TCRbeta cDNA libraries were constructed, with sample barcodes and unique molecular identifiers added in the process. RNA was extracted from every sample with Trizol reagent. Library amplification was performed in two PCR steps, and a second sample barcode and Illumina TruSeq adapters were introduced in the second step. Libraries were sequenced on an Illumina NovaSeq with 2 x 150 bp paired-end reads. On the study's bioinformatics: The reads were demultiplexed and collapsed into UMI-guided consensus sequences using migec v1.2.7. With mixcr v2.1.11, UMI consensuses were aligned to TRA and TRB V and J templates and assembled into clonotypes. A clonotype was counted as expanded or contracted only when both edgeR and NoisET called the clonotype significant, with the noise models trained on biological replicates. For edgeR calls, the cutoffs were a false discovery rate-adjusted p below 0.01 and a log2 fold-change threshold of 1. PCA with hierarchical clustering of max-normalized trajectories of the 1000 most abundant clonotypes was used as exploratory dynamics analysis. Each responding clone was given a CD4 or CD8 phenotype based on the CD4+ and CD8+ repertoires, which had been sequenced separately. TCRdb handled the public reads itself, with Q25 trimming in fastp and clone calling in MiXCR, and kept productive beta chains. Rows are unified per CDR3 protein, each entry keeping the most common DNA and genes. The V and J calls come from TCRdb's annotation, not from the publication. This sample is represented by 95,000 to 120,000 distinct CDR3 sequences; around a fifth of them were singletons. The top ten clones comprise approximately 41% of the sample.

As regards this clonotype: Its antigen specificity is not known. It has no much larger one-base neighbor in the sample; base qualities were not kept.

The junction shows trimming of 5 bases on V and 2 bases on J, and the gene matches do not reach 12 bases of it. Taken from the germline V gene, the CDR1 and CDR2 loops are LGHNA and YNFKEQ. The CDR3 sequence holds 19 residues, the cysteine and phenylalanine included. Only the CDR3 region is kept as DNA, spanning 57 bases read in frame from base 1. The sequencing input was PBMCs or a T cell subset sorted from them (not recorded which). Rearrangement joined TRBV4-2 to TRBJ2-7, with 16 middle bases fitting TRBD2. The origin of this receptor is a young man who had mild COVID-19 (a few samples of this study predate the infection). The sample titles of this study are shuffled in the database, so cell type and time point are left out; the donor was told from shared clones. The CDR3 region has the sequence CASSDLTGTSGGAAYEQYF. The DNA reads as follows: TGTGCCAGCAGCGATCTTACCGGGACTAGCGGGGGGGCAGCCTACGAGCAGTACTTC.